This T cell receptor delta chain was captured in a study of γδ T cells in repeated Plasmodium falciparum infection. Overall study results and limits: Vdelta2-negative gammadelta repertoires, largely Vdelta1+, seemingly showed infection-driven waves of new clonal selection.

The CDR3 length is 16 residues. Germline assignment: CDR1 GEAIGNYY and CDR2 EKD. V shed 0 bases and J 0 bases; nucleotides not matched to a gene: 6. Vgamma9/Vdelta2+ and Vdelta2-negative gammadelta T cells were flow-sorted from PBMC for bulk sequencing. This clone was seen ten or more times. Its antigen is not known. TCRdb reapplied CATT to the multiplex PCR reads. The table lists tens of thousands of delta-chain clones, 1.5% to 2% of them singletons. The source of this sequence is a pool of human donors (malaria-infected and uninfected, not separated). The genes are TRDV2 and TRDJ1, with 7 bases matching TRDD3. The sample was gamma-delta T cells from blood. CDR3 sequence reads: CACDTLGGEYTDKLIF. The CDR3 coding sequence is TGTGCCTGTGACACCCTGGGGGGCGAGTACACCGATAAACTCATCTTT.